The clone carrying this T cell receptor beta chain was recorded only once. The sample contains more than one DNA sequence encoding this CDR3. The data originate from a study of blood T cell repertoires in COVID-19. Across the study: Specimens from acute and convalescent COVID-19 originated in the United States, Italy and Spain. The cDNA or gDNA used as material had been derived from T cells, B-cell-depleted T cells, or PBMCs.

In the authors' methods: Researchers report that nucleated cell counts were estimated from reference gene primer amplification. Sequenced by immunoSEQ multiplex PCR; TCRdb stores in-frame clones only, minus some. That table furnishes V, J and clone size, whereas the DNA furnished D and trimming. The sample holds 30,000 to 40,000 clones, almost 85% seen once. Trimming left V 0 bases short and J 2 bases short, with 7 bases between. The CDR3 has 14 amino acids. CDR1 is LNHNV and CDR2 is YYDKDF in the germline V gene (reference sequence). The TCR was taken from an elderly man with active or convalescent COVID-19. Specimen: peripheral blood. The chain employs TRBV15 and TRBJ2-5, with D possibly being TRBD1 (5 bases). CDR3 in amino acids: CATSRDRGQETQYF. CDR3 DNA sequence: TGTGCCACCAGCAGAGATAGGGGTCAAGAGACCCAGTACTTC.